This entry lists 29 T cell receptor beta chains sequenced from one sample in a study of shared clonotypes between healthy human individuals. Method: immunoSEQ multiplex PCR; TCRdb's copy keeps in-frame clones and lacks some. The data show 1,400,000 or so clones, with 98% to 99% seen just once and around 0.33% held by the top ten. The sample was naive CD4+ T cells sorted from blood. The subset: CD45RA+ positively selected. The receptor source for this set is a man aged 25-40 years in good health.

CDR3 nucleotide sequence: TGTGCCAGCTCACCGGCACTAGCGGGCGGCGAGCAGTACTTC. Translating gives CASSPALAGGEQYF. The chain couples TRBV18 to TRBJ2-7; TRBD2 agrees at 9 bases. Germline V lookup: CDR1 KGHSH, CDR2 LQKENI. Unmatched junction bases numbered 6, after V lost 3 bases and J lost 6 bases. The CDR3 spans 14 residues.

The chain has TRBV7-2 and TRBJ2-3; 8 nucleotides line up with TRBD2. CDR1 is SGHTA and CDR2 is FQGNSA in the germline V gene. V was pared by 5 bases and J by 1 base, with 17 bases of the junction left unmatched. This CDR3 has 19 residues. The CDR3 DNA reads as TGTGCCAGCAGCCCCTTTGTTTGGAAGCGGGAGCGGGGCACAGATACGCAGTATTTT. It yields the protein CASSPFVWKRERGTDTQYF.

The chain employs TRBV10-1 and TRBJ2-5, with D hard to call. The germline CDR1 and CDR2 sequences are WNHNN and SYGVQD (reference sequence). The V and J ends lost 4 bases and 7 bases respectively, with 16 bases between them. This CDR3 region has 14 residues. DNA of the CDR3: TGCGCCAGCAGTGTAGGTGGATTCGGTGGGACCCAGTACTTC. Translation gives CASSVGGFGGTQYF.

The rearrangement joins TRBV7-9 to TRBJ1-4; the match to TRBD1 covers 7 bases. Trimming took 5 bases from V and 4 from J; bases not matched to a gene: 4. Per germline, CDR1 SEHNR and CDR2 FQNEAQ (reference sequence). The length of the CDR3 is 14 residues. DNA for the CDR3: TGTGCCAGCAGCCGGACAGGAGTTAATGAAAAACTGTTTTTT. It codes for CASSRTGVNEKLFF.

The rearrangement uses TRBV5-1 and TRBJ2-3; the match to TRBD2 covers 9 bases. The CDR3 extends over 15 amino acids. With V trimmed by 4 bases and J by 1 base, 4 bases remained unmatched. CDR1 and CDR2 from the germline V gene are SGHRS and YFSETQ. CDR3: CASSRTSERTDTQYF. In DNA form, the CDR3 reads TGCGCCAGCAGCAGGACTAGCGAGCGCACAGATACGCAGTATTTT.

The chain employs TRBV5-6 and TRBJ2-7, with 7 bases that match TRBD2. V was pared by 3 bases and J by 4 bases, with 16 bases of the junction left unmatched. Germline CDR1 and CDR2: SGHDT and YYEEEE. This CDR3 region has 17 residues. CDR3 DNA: TGTGCCAGCAGCTCGATAAATCGGGACTACAACCCTTACGAGCAGTACTTC. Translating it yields CASSSINRDYNPYEQYF.

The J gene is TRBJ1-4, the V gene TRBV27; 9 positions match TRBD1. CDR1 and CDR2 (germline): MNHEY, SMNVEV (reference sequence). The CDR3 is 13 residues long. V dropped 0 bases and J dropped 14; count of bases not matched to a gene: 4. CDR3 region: CASSLSKGQGLFF. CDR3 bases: TGTGCCAGCAGTTTATCAAAGGGACAGGGTCTGTTTTTT. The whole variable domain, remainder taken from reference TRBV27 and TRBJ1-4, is EAQVTQNPRYLITVTGKKLTVTCSQNMNHEYMSWYRQDPGLGLRQIYYSMNVEVTDKGDVPEGYKVSRKEKRNFPLILESPSPNQTSLYFCASSLSKGQGLFFGSGTQLSVL.

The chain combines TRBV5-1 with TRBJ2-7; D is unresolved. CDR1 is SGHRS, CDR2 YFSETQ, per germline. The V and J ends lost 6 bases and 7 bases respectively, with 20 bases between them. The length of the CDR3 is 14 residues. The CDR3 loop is CASKAVSTFEEQYF. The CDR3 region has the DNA TGCGCCAGCAAGGCGGTGAGTACGTTCGAGGAGCAGTACTTC.

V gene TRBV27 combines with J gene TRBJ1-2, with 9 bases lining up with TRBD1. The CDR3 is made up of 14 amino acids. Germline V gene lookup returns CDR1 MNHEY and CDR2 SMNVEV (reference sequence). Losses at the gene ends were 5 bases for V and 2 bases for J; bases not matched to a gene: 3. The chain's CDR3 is CASSRGTGNYGYTF. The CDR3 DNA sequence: TGTGCCAGCAGTCGAGGGACAGGGAACTATGGCTACACCTTC.

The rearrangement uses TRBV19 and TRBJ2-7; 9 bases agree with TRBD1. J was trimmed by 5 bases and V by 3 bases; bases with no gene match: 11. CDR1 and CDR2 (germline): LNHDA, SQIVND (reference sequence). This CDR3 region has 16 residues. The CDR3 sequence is CASSISLGTGFDEQYF. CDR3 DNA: TGTGCCAGTAGTATTTCCTTGGGGACAGGGTTCGACGAGCAGTACTTC.

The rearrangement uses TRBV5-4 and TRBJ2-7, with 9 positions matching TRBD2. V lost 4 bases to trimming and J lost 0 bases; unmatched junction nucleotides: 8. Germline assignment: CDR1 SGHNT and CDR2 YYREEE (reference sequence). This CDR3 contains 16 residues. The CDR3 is CASSDSGRTPSYEQYF. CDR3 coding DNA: TGTGCCAGCAGCGATAGCGGGAGAACTCCCTCCTACGAGCAGTACTTC.

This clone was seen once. CDR3 sequence: CASSVTGRQYNEQFF. The DNA of the CDR3 is TGCGCCAGCAGCGTGACAGGGAGGCAATACAATGAGCAGTTCTTC. The rearrangement uses TRBV5-1 and TRBJ2-1; TRBD1 is a possible D gene (7 bases). The CDR3 extends over 15 amino acids. Trimming took 4 bases from V and 4 from J, leaving 15 bases between them. The V gene's germline CDR1 is SGHRS and CDR2 YFSETQ.

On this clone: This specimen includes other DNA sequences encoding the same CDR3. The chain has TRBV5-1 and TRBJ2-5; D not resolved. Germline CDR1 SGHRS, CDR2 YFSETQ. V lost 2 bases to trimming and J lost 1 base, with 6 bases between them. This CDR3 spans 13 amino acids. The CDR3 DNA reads TGCGCCAGCAGCTTCACCCCCCAAGAGACCCAGTACTTC. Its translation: CASSFTPQETQYF. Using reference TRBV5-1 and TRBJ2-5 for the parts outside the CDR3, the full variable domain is KAGVTQTPRYLIKTRGQQVTLSCSPISGHRSVSWYQQTPGQGLQFLFEYFSETQRNKGNFPGRFSGRQFSNSRSEMNVSTLELGDSALYLCASSFTPQETQYFGPGTRLLVL.

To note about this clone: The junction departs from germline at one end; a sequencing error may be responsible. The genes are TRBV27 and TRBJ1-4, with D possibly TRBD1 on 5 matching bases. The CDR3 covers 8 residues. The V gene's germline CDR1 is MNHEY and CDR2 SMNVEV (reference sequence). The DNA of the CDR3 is TGTGCCAGCAGGGACACCAAGTTT. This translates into CASRDTKF.

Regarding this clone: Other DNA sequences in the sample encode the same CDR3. The DNA for the CDR3 is TGTGCCAGCTCAACTAACACCGGGGAGCTGTTTTTT. Translation: CASSTNTGELFF. This sequence joins TRBV18 and TRBJ2-2; D uncertain. V dropped 5 bases and J dropped 2 bases, with 3 bases sitting between them. This CDR3 contains 12 residues. The germline V gene encodes CDR1 KGHSH and CDR2 LQKENI.

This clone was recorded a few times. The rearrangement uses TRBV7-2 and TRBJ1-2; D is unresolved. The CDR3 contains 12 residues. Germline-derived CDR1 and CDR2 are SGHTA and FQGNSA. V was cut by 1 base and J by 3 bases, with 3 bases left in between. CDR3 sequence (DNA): TGTGCCAGCAGCTTAGGGGACTATGGCTACACCTTC. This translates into CASSLGDYGYTF.

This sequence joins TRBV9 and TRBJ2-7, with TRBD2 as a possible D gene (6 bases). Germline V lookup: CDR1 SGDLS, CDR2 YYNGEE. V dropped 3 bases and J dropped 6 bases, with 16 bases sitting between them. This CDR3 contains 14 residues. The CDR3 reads CASSAPSVSAEQYF. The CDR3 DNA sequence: TGTGCCAGCAGCGCGCCTAGCGTCTCGGCCGAGCAGTACTTC.

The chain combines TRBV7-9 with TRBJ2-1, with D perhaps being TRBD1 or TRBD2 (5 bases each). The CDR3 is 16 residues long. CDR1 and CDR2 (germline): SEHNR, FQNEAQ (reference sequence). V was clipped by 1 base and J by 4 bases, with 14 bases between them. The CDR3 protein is CASSLVAGTRYNEQFF. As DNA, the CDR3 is TGTGCCAGCAGCTTAGTAGCTGGGACCAGATACAATGAGCAGTTCTTC. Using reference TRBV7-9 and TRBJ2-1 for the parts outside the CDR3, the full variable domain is DTGVSQNPRHKITKRGQNVTFRCDPISEHNRLYWYRQTLGQGPEFLTYFQNEAQLEKSRLLSDRFSAERPKGSFSTLEIQRTEQGDSAMYLCASSLVAGTRYNEQFFGPGTRLTVL.

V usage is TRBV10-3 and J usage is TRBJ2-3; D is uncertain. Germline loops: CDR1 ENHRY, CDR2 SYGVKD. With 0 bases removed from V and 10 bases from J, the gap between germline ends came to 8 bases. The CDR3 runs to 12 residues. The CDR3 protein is CAISESGMAQYF. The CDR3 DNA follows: TGTGCCATCAGTGAGTCGGGGATGGCGCAGTATTTT.

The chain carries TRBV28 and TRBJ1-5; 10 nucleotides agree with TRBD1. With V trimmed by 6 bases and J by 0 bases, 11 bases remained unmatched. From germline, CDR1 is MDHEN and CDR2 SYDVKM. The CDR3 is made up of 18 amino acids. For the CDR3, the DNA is TGTGCCAGCAGGTCCGACAGGGGGCCCAAACTTAGCAATCAGCCCCAGCATTTT. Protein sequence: CASRSDRGPKLSNQPQHF.

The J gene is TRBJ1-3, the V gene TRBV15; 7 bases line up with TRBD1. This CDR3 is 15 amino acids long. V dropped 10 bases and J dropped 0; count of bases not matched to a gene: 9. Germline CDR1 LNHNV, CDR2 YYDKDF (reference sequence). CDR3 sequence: CAIRQGLNSGNTIYF. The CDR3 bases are TGTGCCATCCGACAGGGTCTTAACTCTGGAAACACCATATATTTT.

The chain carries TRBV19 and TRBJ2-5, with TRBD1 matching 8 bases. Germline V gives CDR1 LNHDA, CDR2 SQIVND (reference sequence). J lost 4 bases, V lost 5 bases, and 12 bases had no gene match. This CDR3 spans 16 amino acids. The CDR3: CASSLTGQGGGETQYF. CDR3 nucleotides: TGTGCCAGTAGTCTAACCGGACAGGGTGGCGGAGAGACCCAGTACTTC.

DNA of the CDR3: TGTGCCACCAGCAAACAATGGGGACTACCACCTTACGAGCAGTACTTC. It codes for CATSKQWGLPPYEQYF. This rearrangement joins TRBV15 to TRBJ2-7, with TRBD2 identical over 7 bases. Germline lookup yields CDR1 LNHNV and CDR2 YYDKDF (reference sequence). This CDR3 is 16 amino acids long. V trimming: 4 bases; J trimming: 4 bases; junction bases outside the gene matches: 13.

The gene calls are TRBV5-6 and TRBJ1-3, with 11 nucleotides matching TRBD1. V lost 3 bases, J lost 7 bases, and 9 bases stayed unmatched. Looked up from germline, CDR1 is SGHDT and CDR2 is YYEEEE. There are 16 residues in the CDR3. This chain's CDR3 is CASSYLGQGAQNTIYF. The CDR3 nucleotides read TGTGCCAGCAGCTACCTCGGACAGGGGGCGCAGAACACCATATATTTT.

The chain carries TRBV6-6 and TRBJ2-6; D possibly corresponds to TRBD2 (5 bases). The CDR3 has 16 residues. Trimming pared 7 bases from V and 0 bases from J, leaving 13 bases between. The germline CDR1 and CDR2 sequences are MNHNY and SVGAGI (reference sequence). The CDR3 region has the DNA TGTGCCAGCAAAAGGACTGGGGTCTCTGGGGCCAACGTCCTGACTTTC. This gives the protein CASKRTGVSGANVLTF.

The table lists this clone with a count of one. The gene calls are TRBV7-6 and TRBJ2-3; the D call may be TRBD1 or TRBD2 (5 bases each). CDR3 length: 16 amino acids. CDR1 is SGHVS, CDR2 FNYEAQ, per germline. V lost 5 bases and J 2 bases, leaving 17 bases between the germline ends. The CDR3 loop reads CASSISLRGNTDTQYF. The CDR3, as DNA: TGTGCCAGCAGCATTTCTTTGAGGGGAAACACAGATACGCAGTATTTT.

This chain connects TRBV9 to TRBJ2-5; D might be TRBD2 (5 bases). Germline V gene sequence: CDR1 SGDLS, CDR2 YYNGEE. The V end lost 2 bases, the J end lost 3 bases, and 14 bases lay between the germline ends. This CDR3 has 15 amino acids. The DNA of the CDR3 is TGTGCCAGCAGCGTTAGTCTCAGCGGAGAAGAGACCCAGTACTTC. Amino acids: CASSVSLSGEETQYF. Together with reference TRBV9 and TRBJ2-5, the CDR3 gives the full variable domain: DSGVTQTPKHLITATGQRVTLRCSPRSGDLSVYWYQQSLDQGLQFLIQYYNGEERAKGNILERFSAQQFPDLHSELNLSSLELGDSALYFCASSVSLSGEETQYFGPGTRLLVL.

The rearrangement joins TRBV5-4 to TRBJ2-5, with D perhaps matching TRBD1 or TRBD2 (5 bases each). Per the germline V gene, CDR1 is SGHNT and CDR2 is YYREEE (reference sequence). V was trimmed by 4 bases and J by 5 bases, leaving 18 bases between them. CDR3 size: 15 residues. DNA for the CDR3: TGTGCCAGCAGCCCTGGCCGGGACGGCGGGGAGACCCAGTACTTC. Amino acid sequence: CASSPGRDGGETQYF.

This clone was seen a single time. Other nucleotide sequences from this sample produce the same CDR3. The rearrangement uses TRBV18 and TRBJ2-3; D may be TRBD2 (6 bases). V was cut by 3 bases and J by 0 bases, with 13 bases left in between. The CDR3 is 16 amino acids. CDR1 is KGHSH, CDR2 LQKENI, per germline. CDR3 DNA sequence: TGTGCCAGCTCACCCCTCAGGAGCGGGAGCACAGATACGCAGTATTTT. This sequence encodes CASSPLRSGSTDTQYF.